These 2 T cell receptor beta chains were sequenced from one sample in a study of human T cells and chemical hapten exposure. The sample's time point: pre-sensitization, week 0. As to treatment: therapeutic diphenylcyclopropenone sensitization with weekly scalp DPC. TCRdb reprocessed the RACE reads via MiXCR and lists one record per CDR3 protein. The sample contains fewer than 300,000 distinct CDR3 sequences, about 8.6% of which appear only once. The sample was whole blood, taken in connection with sensitization to the hapten diphenylcyclopropenone (DPC). The source of these receptors is a middle-aged woman with alopecia areata. Some clones in this sample may be carry-over from other donors' samples.

This clonotype has just a few counts. This chain uses TRBV20-1 with TRBJ2-3; D is possibly TRBD1 (5 bases). Trimming took 0 bases from V and 5 from J, leaving 18 bases between them. CDR1 DFQATT and CDR2 SNEGSKA come from the germline V gene (reference sequence). The CDR3 has 16 residues. As DNA, the CDR3 is TGCAGTGCTAGAGATTTTCGACCCCAGGGCGTAGATACGCAGTATTTT. Amino acid sequence: CSARDFRPQGVDTQYF.

This clonotype was found a few times. The chain links TRBV4-2 to TRBJ2-5; no clear D gene. Looked up from germline, CDR1 is LGHNA and CDR2 is YNFKEQ. V was clipped by 1 base and J by 1 base, with 7 bases between them. This CDR3 region has 14 residues. CDR3 DNA sequence: TGTGCCAGCAGCCAAGTCGGCAGCCAAGAGACCCAGTACTTC. Translation gives CASSQVGSQETQYF.